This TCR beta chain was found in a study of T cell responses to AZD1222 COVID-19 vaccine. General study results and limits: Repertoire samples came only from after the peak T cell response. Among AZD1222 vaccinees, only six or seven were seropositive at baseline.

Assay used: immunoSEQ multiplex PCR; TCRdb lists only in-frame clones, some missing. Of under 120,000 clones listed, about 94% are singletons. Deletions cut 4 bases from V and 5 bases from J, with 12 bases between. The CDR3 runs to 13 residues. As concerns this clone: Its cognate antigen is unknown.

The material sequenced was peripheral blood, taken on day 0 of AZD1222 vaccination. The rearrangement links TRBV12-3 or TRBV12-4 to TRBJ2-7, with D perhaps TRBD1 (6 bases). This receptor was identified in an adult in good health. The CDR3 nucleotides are TGTGCCAGCAGTTCTCAACAGGGAAACGAGCAGTACTTC. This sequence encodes CASSSQQGNEQYF.